This T cell receptor (beta chain) is drawn from a study of T cell responses to AZD1222 COVID-19 vaccine. Overall study results and limits: AZD1222 recipients seropositive at baseline numbered only six or seven. Donors, mostly white British, included more females; clonal diversity was possibly underestimated.

This CDR3 contains 15 residues. The J segment lost 0 bases and the V segment lost 6 bases, leaving 3 bases of the junction unmatched. Per germline, CDR1 LGHNT and CDR2 FRNRAP. In the case of this clone: Its antigen remains unidentified.

Profiled with immunoSEQ multiplex PCR; TCRdb holds only in-frame clones, not every one. Of 100,000 or so clones in the sample, about 89% were seen once. The receptor was isolated from an adult in good health. The genes are TRBV12-5 and TRBJ2-5; 11 bases match TRBD2. The sample was peripheral blood, taken on day 0 of AZD1222 vaccination. DNA for the CDR3: TGTGCTAGTGGACGACTAGCGGGGTACCAAGAGACCCAGTACTTC. It encodes CASGRLAGYQETQYF.